The 10 T cell receptor beta chains reported below all come from one sample, sequenced in a study of blood T cell repertoires in COVID-19. Measured with immunoSEQ multiplex PCR; TCRdb has only the in-frame clones, and not every one. The table has some 230,000 clones, around 87% seen once. The specimen sequenced was PBMCs or T cells enriched from blood (not recorded which). The receptor source for this set is a woman between 18 and 29 years old in a cohort exposed to, infected with or recovered from COVID-19 (not recorded which).

The chain employs TRBV20-1 and TRBJ1-2; D not certain. The CDR3 consists of 11 residues. With 5 bases removed from V and 5 bases from J, the gap between germline ends came to 9 bases. The germline V gene has CDR1 DFQATT and CDR2 SNEGSKA (reference sequence). The CDR3 loop reads CSAADTYGYTF. The CDR3 DNA follows: TGCAGTGCTGCCGATACATATGGCTACACCTTC.

This chain connects TRBV7-4 to TRBJ1-2, with D possibly TRBD1 on 6 matching bases. The germline V gene encodes CDR1 SGHVT and CDR2 SQSDAQ. This CDR3 has 17 residues. V was cut by 1 base and J by 3 bases, with 18 bases left in between. The CDR3 bases are TGTGCCAGCAGCTTAGAGGTACGGCAGGGGATAGACTATGGCTACACCTTC. It is translated as CASSLEVRQGIDYGYTF.

This clone was seen more than once but under ten times. The V call is TRBV2, the J call TRBJ2-2; a possible D gene is TRBD2 (6 bases). CDR3 length: 18 amino acids. In germline, CDR1 is SNHLY, CDR2 FYNNEI. The V end lost 0 bases, the J end lost 1 base, and 15 bases lay between the germline ends. CDR3 loop: CASSEALVAGQNTGELFF. DNA of the CDR3: TGTGCCAGCAGTGAAGCCCTAGTGGCGGGGCAGAACACCGGGGAGCTGTTTTTT.

The chain recombines TRBV20-1 with TRBJ1-5; 8 nucleotides align to TRBD1. The V gene's germline CDR1 is DFQATT and CDR2 SNEGSKA (reference sequence). The CDR3 has 14 residues. V dropped 3 bases and J dropped 6; count of bases not matched to a gene: 7. CDR3 region: CSASSGGVGQPQHF. In DNA form, the CDR3 reads TGCAGTGCTAGTTCAGGGGGCGTGGGTCAGCCCCAGCATTTT.

The chain joins TRBV18 to TRBJ2-7; TRBD1 is a possible D gene (6 bases). Germline-derived CDR1 and CDR2 are KGHSH and LQKENI. V was trimmed by 3 bases and J by 4 bases, leaving 10 bases between them. There are 13 residues in the CDR3. CDR3 bases: TGTGCCAGCTCACCGGACAGTCTGTACGAGCAGTACTTC. It codes for CASSPDSLYEQYF.

This clone has just a few counts. The chain carries TRBV7-8 and TRBJ2-7, with D uncertain. The V gene's germline CDR1 is SGHVS and CDR2 FQNEAQ. V lost 5 bases to trimming and J lost 6 bases, with 11 bases between them. The CDR3 is 12 residues long. CDR3 region: CASSLPSREQYF. The CDR3, as DNA: TGTGCCAGCAGCCTCCCCTCCCGCGAGCAGTACTTC.

This clone turned up a few times. The rearrangement uses TRBV7-9 and TRBJ1-6; 10 nucleotides align to TRBD1. Looked up from germline, CDR1 is SEHNR and CDR2 is FQNEAQ (reference sequence). The CDR3 runs 17 residues. V dropped 5 bases and J dropped 8; count of bases not matched to a gene: 12. Here the CDR3 DNA reads TGTGCCAGCAGCCCAAGTCTTAGGGGGACAGGGGATTCACCCCTCCACTTT. It codes for CASSPSLRGTGDSPLHF.

The chain has TRBV3-1 (or the pseudogene TRBV3-2) and TRBJ2-5, with 9 bases matching TRBD2. Trimming at V came to 0 bases and at J to 10 bases, leaving 6 bases not matched to a gene. The CDR3 is made up of 14 amino acids. Germline values: CDR1 LGHDT, CDR2 YNNKEL (reference sequence). CDR3 sequence reads: CASSQDLGTSSQYF. In nucleotides, the CDR3 is TGTGCCAGCAGCCAAGACCTCGGGACTAGCAGCCAGTACTTC.

V is TRBV6-2 or TRBV6-3 and J is TRBJ2-3; 7 nucleotides match TRBD2. The CDR3 is made up of 17 amino acids. The V segment lost 2 bases and the J segment 0 bases; nucleotides outside the gene matches: 8. The germline CDR1 and CDR2 sequences are MNHEY and SVGEGT. This chain's CDR3 is CASSYDGTTDSTDTQYF. CDR3 nucleotide sequence: TGTGCCAGCAGTTACGATGGGACTACCGATAGCACAGATACGCAGTATTTT.

This clone was found once. V is TRBV28 and J is TRBJ1-6; unclear D gene. Germline V CDR1 and CDR2: MDHEN, SYDVKM. With 9 bases removed from V and 7 bases from J, the gap between germline ends came to 16 bases. This CDR3 contains 14 residues. The CDR3 here is CASLYTRRNSPLHF. As DNA, the CDR3 is TGTGCCAGTCTTTACACCCGCAGGAATTCACCCCTCCACTTT. The whole variable domain, filled in from reference TRBV28 and TRBJ1-6, reads DVKVTQSSRYLVKRTGEKVFLECVQDMDHENMFWYRQDPGLGLRLIYFSYDVKMKEKGDIPEGYSVSREKKERFSLILESASTNQTSMYLCASLYTRRNSPLHFGNGTRLTVT.